The entry below gives a single TCR beta chain sequence along with its context. Its antigen is unknown. Within one base of it there is no much larger clone, and no base qualities were kept. TCRbeta CDR3 regions were amplified from genomic DNA using the immunoSEQ Assay, a bias-controlled multiplex PCR. In the authors' own workflow: Nucleated cell counts per sample were estimated from amplification of reference gene primers within the assay. Sequence reads were collapsed and filtered to measure the absolute abundance of every unique TCRbeta CDR3 rearrangement. For each sample, productive Simpson clonality was calculated as the square root of Simpson's diversity index across productive rearrangements. TCRdb's version of the immuneACCESS table is confined to in-frame rearrangements and falls short of the full clone set. An unresolved V gene accounts for under half of the shortfall where checked; the remainder is of unknown origin. Clonal size and the V and J genes are those of that table, whereas D and trimming came from the DNA. For this sample there are roughly 140,000 clones; 70% to 85% appear just once. Of the sample, roughly 10% is held by the ten largest clones.

These data belong to a study of blood T cell repertoires in COVID-19 (dated by TCRdb to the early 2020s). The study in broad terms: Samples covering the acute and convalescent phases of COVID-19 were provided by collaborators in the United States, Italy and Spain. The dataset comprised deeply sampled blood TCRbeta repertoires from subjects exposed to, actively infected with, or recovered from COVID-19. HLA class I and class II types, where available, came from metadata supplied by the sample provider rather than from assay-based typing. The repertoires were made available in a free public database intended to serve as a resource for research on the immune response to SARS-CoV-2. The prospective study material was composed of cDNA or gDNA derived from T cells, B-cell-depleted T cells, or PBMCs. A de-identified subject ID, COVID-19 status, age in years and sex were almost always included in the sample metadata. The samples were drawn from two sources: the first 160 participants of the ongoing ImmuneRACE study, and 1,000 to 1,500 subjects contributed by 6 global collaborators. The research as a whole found: The amount of clinical and demographic metadata varied by source and participant and was provided uncurated.

According to the germline V gene, CDR1 reads LGHNA and CDR2 reads YSLEER. CDR3 length: 17 amino acids, cysteine to phenylalanine. Just CDR3 DNA is preserved here, 51 bases in frame from base 1. Trimming takes 1 base from V and 4 bases from J, and the germline ends sit 19 bases apart. Whole blood was collected in K2EDTA tubes by collaborating institutions according to the institutions' own protocols. For TCRbeta analysis, collaborators shipped samples as frozen whole blood, isolated PBMCs, or DNA extracted from either of those sample types. Sequencing was carried out using peripheral blood. The rearrangement combines TRBV4-3 with TRBJ1-2; TRBD1 is perhaps the D gene, given 6 matching bases. This receptor was identified in a man between 60 and 75 years old with active or convalescent COVID-19. CDR3 sequence: CASSQAWTATVGYGYTF. The sequenced DNA: TGCGCCAGCAGCCAAGCCTGGACAGCCACTGTGGGCTATGGCTACACCTTC.